This is a list of T cell receptor beta chains from one sample in a study of control samples from healthy donors and cancer patients. Data came from immunoSEQ multiplex PCR; TCRdb stores just in-frame clones and leaves some out. The sample shows about 230,000 clones, around 80% of them seen only once. Sequenced: PBMCs. These TCRs come from an older woman with lung cancer. CDR3s include the opening cysteine and the closing phenylalanine or tryptophan. Fields, in order: J gene, V gene, D gene, clone size, CDR3 DNA, CDR3 protein. The D gene is left open where the match is weak. A clone size is listed for some rows: how often the clone was seen (once, few, many), or a class if it is expanded.

>TRBJ1-1|TRBV6-4|NA|NA
TGTGCCAGCAGGGACAGCCTGAACACTGAAGCTTTCTTT
CASRDSLNTEAFF
>TRBJ1-1|TRBV19|NA|NA
TGTGCCAGTAGGGACATTAACACTGAAGCTTTCTTT
CASRDINTEAFF
>TRBJ2-1|TRBV6-5|NA|NA
TGTGCCAGCAAGGTGGCCCCCGACTCGGAGCAGTTCTTC
CASKVAPDSEQFF
>TRBJ1-3|TRBV7-6|NA|NA
TGTGCCAGCAGCTTACAGGGATCTGGAAACACCATATATTTT
CASSLQGSGNTIYF
>TRBJ1-1|TRBV7-3|TRBD1|NA
TGTGCCAGCAGCTACACTCGGCCGGGACAGTCAGAAGCTTTCTTT
CASSYTRPGQSEAFF
>TRBJ2-2|TRBV2|NA|few
TGTGCCAGCATGGGGGGGGCTGCCGGGGAGCTGTTTTTT
CASMGGAAGELFF
>TRBJ2-5|TRBV11-2|NA|NA
TGTGCCAGCAGCTTGATTCCGCCGTACCAAGAGACCCAGTACTTC
CASSLIPPYQETQYF
>TRBJ1-4|TRBV5-1|NA|NA
TGCGCCAGCAGCGGACAAGGGTGGACTAATGAAAAACTGTTTTTT
CASSGQGWTNEKLFF
>TRBJ1-1|TRBV28|TRBD1|NA
TGTGCCAGCAGTCCTCGGACAGGGGGGATGACTGAAGCTTTCTTT
CASSPRTGGMTEAFF
>TRBJ2-1|TRBV5-1|NA|NA
TGCGCCAGCAGCCCCTCGACTGGGCCAGGTGAGCAGTTCTTC
CASSPSTGPGEQFF
>TRBJ1-2|TRBV5-1|TRBD1|NA
TGCGCCAGCAGCTTGGCCCCAACAGGGGACTATGGCTACACCTTC
CASSLAPTGDYGYTF
>TRBJ2-5|TRBV2|NA|NA
TGTGCCAGCGACACACTTGGGGAATACCAAGAGACCCAGTACTTC
CASDTLGEYQETQYF
>TRBJ2-1|TRBV7-9|NA|NA
TGTGCCAGCAGCTTAGAGAGTTCTGAGCAGTTCTTC
CASSLESSEQFF
>TRBJ2-1|TRBV27|TRBD2|NA
TGTGCCAGCAGTCTACGAGGACTAGCGGGCGGCTTTAATGAGCAGTTCTTC
CASSLRGLAGGFNEQFF
>TRBJ2-1|TRBV6-2/TRBV6-3|NA|NA
TGTGCCAGCAGTTACTCGGGGGACCAGTACAATGAGCAGTTCTTC
CASSYSGDQYNEQFF
>TRBJ1-6|TRBV3-1/TRBV3-2|NA|NA
TGTGCCAGCAGTCGGACGGATAATTCACCCCTCCACTTT
CASSRTDNSPLHF
>TRBJ1-6|TRBV7-8|NA|once
TGTGCCAGCAGCTTAGATCAGGGAAGTAATTCACCCCTCCACTTT
CASSLDQGSNSPLHF
>TRBJ1-2|TRBV9|NA|NA
TGTGCCAGCAGCCCTATCTTGGGAGGGATAGATGGCTACACCTTC
CASSPILGGIDGYTF
>TRBJ1-6|TRBV9|TRBD1|NA
TGTGCCAGCAACCCGACAGGGCAGGATTCACCCCTCCACTTT
CASNPTGQDSPLHF
>TRBJ1-1|TRBV7-8|TRBD1|NA
TGTGCCAGCAGCTTGGACAGGGTTCGCACTGAAGCTTTCTTT
CASSLDRVRTEAFF
>TRBJ1-5|TRBV7-9|TRBD1|NA
TGTGCCAGCGGGAGACAGGGGGATCAGCCCCAGCATTTT
CASGRQGDQPQHF
>TRBJ2-7|TRBV7-6|NA|NA
TGTGCCAGCAGCTTAGAGCCGCATATAGCCTTC
CASSLEPHIAF
>TRBJ2-1|TRBV7-9|TRBD2|NA
TGTGCCAGCAGCTTTCCAAGTAGCGGGGGGGCGAGCTCCTACAATGAGCAGTTCTTC
CASSFPSSGGASSYNEQFF
>TRBJ2-7|TRBV2|NA|NA
TGTGCCAGCAGTGCGTGGCTAGCGAGCGAGCAGTACTTC
CASSAWLASEQYF
>TRBJ2-7|TRBV24-1|NA|NA
TGTGCCACCAGTGATTTTCTCGGGCGGCTCCCCTACGAGCAGTACTTC
CATSDFLGRLPYEQYF
>TRBJ1-4|TRBV5-6|NA|NA
TGTGCCAGCAGCTCCCTGGGAGAGGGAGGTGAAAAACTGTTTTTT
CASSSLGEGGEKLFF
>TRBJ1-6|TRBV4-1|NA|NA
TGCGCCAGCAGCCACGAGAGACTGAGGCAGGGAAATTCACCCCTCCACTTT
CASSHERLRQGNSPLHF
>TRBJ2-3|TRBV5-1|TRBD2|NA
TGCGCCAGCAGCTTGGCGGAAGCGGGATTTCCAGATACGCAGTATTTT
CASSLAEAGFPDTQYF
>TRBJ1-1|TRBV7-9|NA|NA
TGTGCCAGCAGCCCCGTCGGGTTCACTGAAGCTTTCTTT
CASSPVGFTEAFF
>TRBJ2-1|TRBV6-5|NA|NA
TGTGCCAGCTCAGTGGCCTCCTACAATGAGCAGTTCTTC
CASSVASYNEQFF
>TRBJ2-6|TRBV6-4|TRBD1|NA
TGTGCCAGCAGTGATGGACAGGGGGATATCCACGTCCTGACTTTC
CASSDGQGDIHVLTF
>TRBJ1-4|TRBV2|NA|NA
TGTGCCAGCAGGGTAGGGATAAATGAAAAACTGTTTTTT
CASRVGINEKLFF
>TRBJ1-1|TRBV19|TRBD1|NA
TGTGCCAGTAGTATCCTTTCTGACAGGGGGGAAACTGAAGCTTTCTTT
CASSILSDRGETEAFF
>TRBJ2-7|TRBV11-2|NA|few
TGTGCCAGCAGCTTAGATGGAGGAGGCGAGCAGTACTTC
CASSLDGGGEQYF
>TRBJ2-7|TRBV4-1|NA|few
TGCGCCAGCAGCCAAGGGACATTTGCCTCCTACGAGCAGTACTTC
CASSQGTFASYEQYF
>TRBJ1-6|TRBV5-4|NA|NA
TGTGCCAGCAGCTTGCGGGGGGCAACGCCCCTCCACTTT
CASSLRGATPLHF
>TRBJ1-1|TRBV29-1|TRBD1|NA
TGCAGCGTTGAGGGGACAGGGGGCAAGTACACTGAAGCTTTCTTT
CSVEGTGGKYTEAFF
>TRBJ1-2|TRBV9|NA|NA
TGTGCCAGCAGCGTAGACAGCAACTATGGCTACACCTTC
CASSVDSNYGYTF
>TRBJ2-1|TRBV5-1|TRBD2|NA
TGCGCCAGCAGCCCAAACCAGGCGGGACTAGGCAATGAGCAGTTCTTC
CASSPNQAGLGNEQFF
>TRBJ2-7|TRBV4-1|NA|NA
TGCGCCAGCAGCCAAGCAGGCTACGAGCAGTACTTC
CASSQAGYEQYF
>TRBJ1-2|TRBV5-6|TRBD1|NA
TGTGCCAGCAGCACGGGACAGGCGAACTATGGCTACACCTTC
CASSTGQANYGYTF
>TRBJ1-3|TRBV5-4|TRBD1|NA
TGTGCCAGCAGCTTTGACAGGGGTGACACCATATATTTT
CASSFDRGDTIYF
>TRBJ2-7|TRBV27|NA|NA
TGTGCCAGCAGTTTGGCCGGGACGAGTACCTACGAGCAGTACTTC
CASSLAGTSTYEQYF
>TRBJ1-5|TRBV5-1|NA|NA
TGCGCCAGCAGCTTGGACAGGGATCAGCCCCAGCATTTT
CASSLDRDQPQHF
>TRBJ2-7|TRBV18|TRBD1|NA
TGTGCCAGCTCACGGGGGACAGGGAACTACGAGCAGTACTTC
CASSRGTGNYEQYF
>TRBJ2-1|TRBV2|NA|once
TGTGCCAGCAGGGGGCTGCTATCCTACAATGAGCAGTTCTTC
CASRGLLSYNEQFF
>TRBJ1-1|TRBV28|NA|NA
TGTGCCAGCAGTTCCTCCTGGCCCGCAAACACTGAAGCTTTCTTT
CASSSSWPANTEAFF
>TRBJ2-2|TRBV7-7|NA|NA
TGTGCCAGCAGCCCAGTAAGAGCCGGGGAGCTGTTTTTT
CASSPVRAGELFF
>TRBJ1-1|TRBV5-1|NA|NA
TGCGCCAGCACTCCCGGTAGGGGGAACACTGAAGCTTTCTTT
CASTPGRGNTEAFF
>TRBJ1-4|TRBV21-1|NA|NA
TGTGCCAGCAGCAAATCGGCCTTTGCAACTAATGAAAAACTGTTTTTT
CASSKSAFATNEKLFF
>TRBJ2-3|TRBV15|TRBD1|many
TGTGCCACCAGCCCCGGACAGGGGGCCACAGATACGCAGTATTTT
CATSPGQGATDTQYF
>TRBJ2-1|TRBV20-1|NA|NA
TGCAGTGCTAGTGACACGAGCTCCTACAATGAGCAGTTCTTC
CSASDTSSYNEQFF